This entry describes one T cell receptor beta chain. The data stem from a study of blood T cell repertoires in COVID-19. For the study at large: Acute and convalescent COVID-19 samples came from the United States, Italy and Spain.

The CDR3 has 14 residues. CDR1 and CDR2 (germline): SGHRS, YFSETQ. V was clipped by 4 bases and J by 4 bases; unmatched bases: 4. Clones were read by immunoSEQ multiplex PCR, and TCRdb kept only the in-frame ones, dropping some. The repertoire holds about 170,000 clones, with 80% to 90% as singletons. Source material: peripheral blood. The chain links TRBV5-1 to TRBJ1-4; 7 bases match TRBD1. The source is a woman aged 65 to 85 who had recovered from COVID-19. The CDR3: CASSRDSGNEKLFF. Here the CDR3 DNA reads TGCGCCAGCAGCCGGGACAGCGGTAATGAAAAACTGTTTTTT.